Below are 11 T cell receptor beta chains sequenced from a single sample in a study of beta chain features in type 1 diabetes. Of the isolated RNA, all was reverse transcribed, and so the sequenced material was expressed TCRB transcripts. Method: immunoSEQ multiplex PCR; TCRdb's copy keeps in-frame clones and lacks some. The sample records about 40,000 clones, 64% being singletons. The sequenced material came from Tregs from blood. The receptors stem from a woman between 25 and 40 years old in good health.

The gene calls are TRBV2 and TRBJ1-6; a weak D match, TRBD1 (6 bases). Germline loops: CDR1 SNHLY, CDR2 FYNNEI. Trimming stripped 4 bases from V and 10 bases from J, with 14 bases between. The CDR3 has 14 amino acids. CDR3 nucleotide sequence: TGTGCCAGCAGTGGGTTGACAGGCGGGTCACCCCTCCACTTT. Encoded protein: CASSGLTGGSPLHF.

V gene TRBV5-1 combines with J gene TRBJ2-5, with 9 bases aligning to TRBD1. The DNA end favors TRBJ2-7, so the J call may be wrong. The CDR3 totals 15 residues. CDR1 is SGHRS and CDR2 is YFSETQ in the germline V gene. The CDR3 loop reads CASSLMTGGSYEQYF. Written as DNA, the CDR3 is TGCGCCAGCAGCTTGATGACAGGGGGCTCCTACGAGCAGTACTTC.

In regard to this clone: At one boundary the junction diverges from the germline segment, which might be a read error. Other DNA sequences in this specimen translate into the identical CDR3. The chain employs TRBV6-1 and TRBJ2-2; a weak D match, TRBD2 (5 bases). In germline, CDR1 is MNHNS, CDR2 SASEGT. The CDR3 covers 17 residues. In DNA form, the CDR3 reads TGCGCCAGCAGTGAATTAATCGGACTGGCGAACACCGGGGAGCTGTTTTTT. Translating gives CASSELIGLANTGELFF.

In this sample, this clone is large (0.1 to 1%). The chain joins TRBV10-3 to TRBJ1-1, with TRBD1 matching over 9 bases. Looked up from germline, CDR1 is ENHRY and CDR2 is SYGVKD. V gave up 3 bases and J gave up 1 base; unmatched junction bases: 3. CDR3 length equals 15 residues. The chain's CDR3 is CAISDPGQGNTEAFF. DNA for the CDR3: TGTGCCATCAGTGATCCGGGACAGGGGAACACTGAAGCTTTCTTT.

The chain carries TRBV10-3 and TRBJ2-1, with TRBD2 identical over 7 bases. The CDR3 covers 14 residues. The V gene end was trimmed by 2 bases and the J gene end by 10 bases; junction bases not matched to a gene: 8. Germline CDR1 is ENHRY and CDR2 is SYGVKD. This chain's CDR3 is CAISEGAGAWEQFF. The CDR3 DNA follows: TGTGCCATCAGTGAGGGGGCGGGAGCTTGGGAGCAGTTCTTC.

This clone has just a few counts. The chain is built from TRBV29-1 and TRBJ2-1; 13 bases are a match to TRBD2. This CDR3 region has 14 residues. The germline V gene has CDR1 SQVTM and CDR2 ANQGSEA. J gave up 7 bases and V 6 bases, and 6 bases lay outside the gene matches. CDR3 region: CSVLLAGGSNEQFF. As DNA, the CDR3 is TGCAGCGTCTTACTAGCGGGAGGGAGTAATGAGCAGTTCTTC.

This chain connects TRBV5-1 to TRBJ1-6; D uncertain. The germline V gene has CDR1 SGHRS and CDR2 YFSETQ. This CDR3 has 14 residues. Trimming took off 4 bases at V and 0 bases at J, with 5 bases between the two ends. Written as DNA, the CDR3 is TGCGCCAGCAGCCCGGGCTCCTATAATTCACCCCTCCACTTT. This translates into CASSPGSYNSPLHF. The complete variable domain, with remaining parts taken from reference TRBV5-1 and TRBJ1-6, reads KAGVTQTPRYLIKTRGQQVTLSCSPISGHRSVSWYQQTPGQGLQFLFEYFSETQRNKGNFPGRFSGRQFSNSRSEMNVSTLELGDSALYLCASSPGSYNSPLHFGNGTRLTVT.

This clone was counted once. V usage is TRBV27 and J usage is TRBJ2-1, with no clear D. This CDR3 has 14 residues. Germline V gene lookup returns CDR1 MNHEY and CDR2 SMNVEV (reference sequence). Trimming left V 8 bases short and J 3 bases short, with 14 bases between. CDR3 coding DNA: TGTGCCAGCCGGATAGCTGCTCACTACAATGAGCAGTTCTTC. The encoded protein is CASRIAAHYNEQFF.

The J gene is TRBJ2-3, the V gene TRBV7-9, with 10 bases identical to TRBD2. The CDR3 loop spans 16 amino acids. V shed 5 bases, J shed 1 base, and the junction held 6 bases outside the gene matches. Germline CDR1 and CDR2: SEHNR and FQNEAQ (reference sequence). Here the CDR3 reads CASSRTSGTGTDTQYF. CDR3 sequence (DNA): TGTGCCAGCAGCAGAACTAGCGGGACCGGCACAGATACGCAGTATTTT.

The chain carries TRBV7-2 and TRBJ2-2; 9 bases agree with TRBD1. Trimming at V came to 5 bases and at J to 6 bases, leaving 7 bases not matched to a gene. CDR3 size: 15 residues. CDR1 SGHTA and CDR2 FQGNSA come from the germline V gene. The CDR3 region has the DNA TGTGCCAGCAGCCGACGGACAGGGGTAGCCGGGGAGCTGTTTTTT. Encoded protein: CASSRRTGVAGELFF.

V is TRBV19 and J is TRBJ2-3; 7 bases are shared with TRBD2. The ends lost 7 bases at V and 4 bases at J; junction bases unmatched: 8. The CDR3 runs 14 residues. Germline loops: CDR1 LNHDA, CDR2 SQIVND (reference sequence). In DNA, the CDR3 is TGTGCCAGTACTCGGCGGGAGTGGGCAGATACGCAGTATTTT. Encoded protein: CASTRREWADTQYF.